The rows below give T cell receptor beta chains drawn from one sample of a study of blood T cell repertoires in COVID-19. The method was immunoSEQ multiplex PCR; TCRdb's version includes in-frame clones alone and lacks a portion of them. Among under 150,000 clones listed, around four fifths were seen once. Sequenced: PBMCs or T cells enriched from blood (not recorded which). All receptors come from a man aged 40-49 years with acute COVID-19. Both conserved end residues are part of each CDR3. A D gene is named only where the DNA matches it firmly. Expanded clones are given a class, and other clones once, few, many or no size at all.

j_call	d_call	v_call	clone_size	cdr3_nt	cdr3_aa
TRBJ2-5	-	TRBV14	-	TGTGCCAGCAGCCAAGATAGCGAGACCCAGTACTTC	CASSQDSETQYF
TRBJ2-2	-	TRBV11-1	-	TGTGCCAGCAGCCCGTCAGATACCGGGGAGCTGTTTTTT	CASSPSDTGELFF
TRBJ2-3	-	TRBV10-1	-	TGCGCCAGCAGTGATAGTTCAGGGAACACAGATACGCAGTATTTT	CASSDSSGNTDTQYF
TRBJ2-1	-	TRBV11-3	-	TGTGCCAGCAGCCCGGACAGAGGGTTTAATGAGCAGTTCTTC	CASSPDRGFNEQFF
TRBJ2-1	TRBD2	TRBV6-4	-	TGTGCCAGCAGTGTACTAGCGGGGGGGCACAATGAGCAGTTCTTC	CASSVLAGGHNEQFF
TRBJ1-1	-	TRBV29-1	-	TGCAGCGTCCAGGGACAAGAAGCTTTCTTT	CSVQGQEAFF
TRBJ1-5	TRBD1	TRBV14	-	TGTGCCAGCAGCCAGTACAGGGGCCAGCCCCAGCATTTT	CASSQYRGQPQHF
TRBJ2-5	TRBD2	TRBV11-2	-	TGTGCCAGCAGCGGTAGTTGGGGGGGAGGAGGAGAGACCCAGTACTTC	CASSGSWGGGGETQYF
TRBJ2-7	TRBD2	TRBV3-1/TRBV3-2	-	TGTGCCAGCAGCCCCCGGGATAGCGGGAGGGTCCACGAGCAGTACTTC	CASSPRDSGRVHEQYF
TRBJ1-1	-	TRBV10-1	-	TGCGCCAGTGCCGGGCAGGAGGACACTGAAGCTTTCTTT	CASAGQEDTEAFF
TRBJ2-1	-	TRBV5-1	few	TGCGCCAGCAGCTTGGGGGCGGGTGGTTTCAATGAGCAGTTCTTC	CASSLGAGGFNEQFF
TRBJ2-2	TRBD1	TRBV5-1	-	TGCGCCAGCAGCCTAAACCGTAGACAGGGTTCGAACACCGGGGAGCTGTTTTTT	CASSLNRRQGSNTGELFF
TRBJ2-3	TRBD2	TRBV5-8	-	TGTGCCAGCAGCTTTTCGGGGGGGATGGATACGCAGTATTTT	CASSFSGGMDTQYF
TRBJ2-5	TRBD1	TRBV5-1	-	TGCGCCAGCAGTTTATTAGGGACAGGAGGTGGGGAGACCCAGTACTTC	CASSLLGTGGGETQYF
TRBJ1-2	TRBD1	TRBV28	-	TGTGCCACCCCCGGGGCAGGGGGCGAATATGGCTACACCTTC	CATPGAGGEYGYTF